The 21 T cell receptor beta chains presented below share a single source sample, sequenced in a study of cytomegalovirus exposure and HLA in healthy donors. The assay was immunoSEQ multiplex PCR, and TCRdb's table has in-frame clones only and misses some. The sample lists roughly 330,000 clones; about 90% were seen once. The sequenced material came from PBMCs. The receptors stem from a woman under 40 in good health and CMV-seropositive.

The chain recombines TRBV5-4 with TRBJ1-2; D is possibly TRBD1 (6 bases). The CDR3 extends over 13 amino acids. Trimming took 7 bases from V and 4 from J, leaving 14 bases between them. Germline V gene data show CDR1 as SGHNT and CDR2 as YYREEE (reference sequence). The DNA of the CDR3 is TGTGCCAGCCAAAAACAGGGCGTCTATGGCTACACCTTC. This encodes CASQKQGVYGYTF.

V and J are TRBV6-1 and TRBJ2-5, with 8 bases that match TRBD1. Germline CDR1 reads MNHNS; CDR2 reads SASEGT. The J segment lost 3 bases and the V segment lost 7 bases, leaving 7 bases of the junction unmatched. The CDR3 totals 14 residues. The CDR3 sequence: CASTPDRVKETQYF. Here the CDR3 DNA reads TGTGCCAGCACCCCGGACAGGGTTAAAGAGACCCAGTACTTC.

This clone was detected once. The chain links TRBV7-9 to TRBJ2-7; D may be TRBD2 (5 bases). V was clipped by 1 base and J by 1 base, with 11 bases between them. Germline V gene sequence: CDR1 SEHNR, CDR2 FQNEAQ (reference sequence). The CDR3 has 15 residues. The chain's CDR3 is CASSLVRRQSYEQYF. As DNA, the CDR3 is TGTGCCAGCAGCTTAGTGCGGAGGCAGTCCTACGAGCAGTACTTC.

Many counts were recorded for this clone. The chain links TRBV20-1 to TRBJ2-3; D ambiguous. V lost 6 bases and J lost 4, with 5 bases in between. The CDR3 is 10 residues long. CDR1 and CDR2 from the germline V gene are DFQATT and SNEGSKA (reference sequence). The CDR3 nucleotides are TGCAGTGCCAAGGCAGATACGCAGTATTTT. This gives the protein CSAKADTQYF.

The sample holds one count of this clone. The chain uses TRBV19 and TRBJ1-5, with 7 bases lining up with TRBD1. The CDR3 extends over 17 amino acids. Germline V CDR1 and CDR2: LNHDA, SQIVND (reference sequence). V was clipped by 4 bases and J by 5 bases; unmatched bases: 14. The CDR3 loop is CASSTSRRGREDQPQHF. In DNA, the CDR3 is TGTGCCAGTAGTACCAGTCGCAGGGGGAGAGAAGATCAGCCCCAGCATTTT.

This chain connects TRBV15 to TRBJ1-2; possible D gene TRBD1, 6 bases. The CDR3 has 15 residues. Per the germline V gene, CDR1 is LNHNV and CDR2 is YYDKDF (reference sequence). Trimming removed 4 bases at V and 7 bases at J, with 19 bases between. The CDR3 DNA is TGTGCCACCAGCACCCAACAGGGTAAATCTTCTGGCTACACCTTC. As protein: CATSTQQGKSSGYTF.

CDR3 protein: CATSRDTGNSPLHF. The CDR3 coding sequence is TGTGCCACCAGCAGGGATACAGGGAATTCACCCCTCCACTTT. V is TRBV15 and J is TRBJ1-6, with a weak D call TRBD1 (6 bases). Germline lookup yields CDR1 LNHNV and CDR2 YYDKDF (reference sequence). This CDR3 contains 14 residues. Trimming left V 3 bases short and J 7 bases short, with 10 bases between.

CDR3 residues: CASSLAGRSVLDEQFF. The DNA of the CDR3 is TGTGCCAGCAGTTTAGCCGGGAGAAGTGTATTGGATGAGCAGTTCTTC. The chain combines TRBV27 with TRBJ2-1; perhaps TRBD2 as D (6 bases). Germline-derived CDR1 and CDR2 are MNHEY and SMNVEV (reference sequence). The CDR3 runs to 16 residues. Trimming pared 2 bases from V and 8 bases from J, leaving 19 bases between.

The chain couples TRBV6-4 to TRBJ1-2; D might be TRBD1 (5 bases). The CDR3 is 13 residues long. Germline-derived CDR1 and CDR2 are MRHNA and SNTAGT. Trimming took 3 bases from V and 3 from J, leaving 8 bases between them. CDR3 sequence (DNA): TGTGCCAGCAGTGAGCGGGGGGACTATGGCTACACCTTC. This sequence encodes CASSERGDYGYTF.

The CDR3 sequence is CASSPADSTDTQYF. The CDR3 nucleotides are TGTGCCAGCAGCCCAGCAGACAGCACAGATACGCAGTATTTT. The V gene is TRBV11-2, the J gene TRBJ2-3, with D hard to call. The CDR3 has 14 residues. The germline V and J ends were trimmed by 5 bases and 0 bases, with 9 bases remaining between them. Germline V gives CDR1 SGHAT, CDR2 FQNNGV.

The V and J genes are TRBV30 and TRBJ2-1; D not certain. The germline V and J ends were trimmed by 4 bases and 5 bases, with 15 bases remaining between them. The CDR3 is 14 amino acids. Per the germline V gene, CDR1 is GTSNPN and CDR2 is SVGIG (reference sequence). Written as DNA, the CDR3 is TGTGCCTGGATCCAGGAAAATTGGGACAATGAGCAGTTCTTC. Protein product: CAWIQENWDNEQFF.

The chain joins TRBV30 to TRBJ2-5; 7 bases line up with TRBD2. V was pared by 7 bases and J by 2 bases, with 1 base of the junction left unmatched. The CDR3 consists of 11 residues. Germline V CDR1 and CDR2: GTSNPN, SVGIG (reference sequence). The CDR3 here is CASSGQETQYF. The CDR3 DNA follows: TGTGCCTCTAGCGGACAAGAGACCCAGTACTTC.

The chain employs TRBV5-1 and TRBJ2-5; a possible D gene is TRBD1 (6 bases). Trimming cost V 1 base and J 2 bases, with 9 bases left between them. This CDR3 contains 14 residues. Germline CDR1 is SGHRS and CDR2 is YFSETQ. The CDR3 reads CASSLNRAQETQYF. The DNA of the CDR3 is TGCGCCAGCAGCTTGAACAGGGCGCAAGAGACCCAGTACTTC.

The rearrangement uses TRBV28 and TRBJ2-5; TRBD2 is a possible D gene (5 bases). CDR1 is MDHEN and CDR2 is SYDVKM in the germline V gene. CDR3 length: 12 amino acids. V lost 6 bases and J lost 3, with 8 bases in between. The CDR3 DNA reads as TGTGCCAGCAGGGCAGCGGAAGAGACCCAGTACTTC. Its translation: CASRAAEETQYF.

The V gene is TRBV18, the J gene TRBJ1-4; D gene uncertain. Trimming left V 4 bases short and J 8 bases short, with 5 bases between. Per the germline V gene, CDR1 is KGHSH and CDR2 is LQKENI. This CDR3 comprises 11 residues. CDR3 region: CASSLKEKLFF. CDR3 coding DNA: TGTGCCAGCTCACTCAAGGAAAAACTGTTTTTT.

The genes are TRBV10-1 and TRBJ2-7, with TRBD1 as a possible D gene (5 bases). CDR1 is WNHNN and CDR2 is SYGVQD in the germline V gene (reference sequence). The CDR3 loop spans 14 amino acids. V lost 6 bases and J lost 2, with 14 bases in between. The DNA of the CDR3 is TGCGCCAGCAGAGGAGACAGTGAAACCTACGAGCAGTACTTC. This translates into CASRGDSETYEQYF.

This rearrangement joins TRBV6-5 to TRBJ2-3; either TRBD1 or TRBD2 may supply D (5 bases each). Germline CDR1 and CDR2: MNHEY and SVGAGI. CDR3 length: 14 amino acids. Trimming stripped 0 bases from V and 10 bases from J, with 14 bases between. CDR3 in amino acids: CASSYSTGTGPQYF. As DNA, the CDR3 is TGTGCCAGCAGTTACTCGACCGGGACGGGGCCGCAGTATTTT.

The V gene is TRBV6-5, the J gene TRBJ2-7, with TRBD2 identical over 7 bases. The V segment lost 5 bases and the J segment 5 bases; nucleotides outside the gene matches: 12. The CDR3 runs 15 residues. Germline CDR1 MNHEY, CDR2 SVGAGI. DNA of the CDR3: TGTGCCAGCAGTCCGCCCGGGAGGACTTCAAACGAGCAGTACTTC. This gives the protein CASSPPGRTSNEQYF.

The CDR3 is CASSTGNYGYTF. Written as DNA, the CDR3 is TGTGCCAGCAGCACCGGGAACTATGGCTACACCTTC. This sequence joins TRBV6-5 and TRBJ1-2; no reliable D call. Deletions cut 6 bases from V and 2 bases from J, with 7 bases between. This CDR3 region has 12 residues. CDR1 is MNHEY, CDR2 SVGAGI, per germline.

The chain links TRBV6-4 to TRBJ2-7; D may correspond to TRBD1 or TRBD2 (5 bases each). Trimming pared 6 bases from V and 3 bases from J, leaving 18 bases between. Germline V lookup: CDR1 MRHNA, CDR2 SNTAGT. The CDR3 extends over 15 amino acids. The DNA for the CDR3 is TGTGCCAGCAGCCACCGGGGCGGATTAAACTACGAGCAGTACTTC. Translating gives CASSHRGGLNYEQYF.

The chain links TRBV27 to TRBJ2-7; D might be TRBD2 (6 bases). V shed 0 bases and J shed 3 bases, with 24 bases lying between them. This CDR3 region has 19 residues. In germline, CDR1 is MNHEY, CDR2 SMNVEV (reference sequence). The CDR3 sequence: CASSLSLITPPGVDYEQYF. The CDR3 DNA reads TGTGCCAGCAGTTTATCGCTCATTACTCCCCCGGGGGTAGACTACGAGCAGTACTTC.